The T cell receptor (beta chain) described here comes from a study of memory CD4+ T cells and cytomegalovirus serostatus. Germline V gives CDR1 MDHEN, CDR2 SYDVKM. The CDR3 length is 15 residues. Between the trimmed V and J ends, which lost 1 base and 4 bases, there was a span of 10 bases. This clone occurred a few times. The sort gate was single viable CD3+CD4+CD8-CD45RO+ cells for memory CD4+ T cells. Original methodology: Out-of-frame sequences were removed, leaving 2 million to 2.5 million distinct TCRbeta sequences. Assay: immunoSEQ multiplex PCR; the TCRdb copy retains only in-frame clones and omits some. V, J and clone size are taken as reported in that table, and D and trimming were inferred from the DNA itself. The sample lists 80,000 to 100,000 clones; 80% were seen once.

V usage is TRBV28 and J usage is TRBJ1-4, with D possibly TRBD1 on 6 matching bases. This receptor was obtained from an adult in good health and CMV-seropositive. The sample consisted of memory CD4+ T cells from blood. DNA of the CDR3: TGTGCCAGCAGTTTATCGGGGGCCGGTAATGAAAAACTGTTTTTT. Translating it yields CASSLSGAGNEKLFF.